The 14 T cell receptor beta chains below all came from one sample that was sequenced in a study of blood T cell repertoires in COVID-19. The method was immunoSEQ multiplex PCR; TCRdb's version includes in-frame clones alone and lacks a portion of them. There are 390,000 or so clones in the sample; 80% to 90% occur only once, and around 1% lies in the top ten. Sequences were obtained from PBMCs or T cells enriched from blood (not recorded which). The receptors come from a man aged 18 to 35 who had recovered from COVID-19.

The rearrangement uses TRBV9 and TRBJ2-2; tentative D call: TRBD1 (6 bases). V was pared by 3 bases and J by 6 bases, with 12 bases between. Germline V CDR1 and CDR2: SGDLS, YYNGEE. CDR3 length: 14 amino acids. CDR3 sequence (DNA): TGTGCCAGCAGCGCCTGGGGGACACCCGGGGAGCTGTTTTTT. Amino acid sequence: CASSAWGTPGELFF.

Only one count was recorded for this clone. The chain is built from TRBV6-5 and TRBJ2-2; D may be TRBD2 (5 bases). In germline, CDR1 is MNHEY, CDR2 SVGAGI. The CDR3 has 15 amino acids. Trimming shortened V by 5 bases and J by 6 bases, and 16 bases separated the two germline ends. The CDR3 coding sequence is TGTGCCAGCAGTCAGCGCGGCGGGTTGGCCGGGGAGCTGTTTTTT. This encodes CASSQRGGLAGELFF.

The V gene is TRBV2, the J gene TRBJ2-1; D call uncertain. V gave up 6 bases and J gave up 0 bases, with 12 bases separating them. CDR1 is SNHLY and CDR2 is FYNNEI in the germline V gene. The CDR3 extends over 15 amino acids. The chain's CDR3 is CASSLQESSYNEQFF. DNA for the CDR3: TGTGCCAGCAGCCTCCAGGAAAGCTCCTACAATGAGCAGTTCTTC.

The DNA of the CDR3 is TGTGCCAGCAGCCCTACTAGCGGGTCCCCAGATACGCAGTATTTT. Translated, it gives CASSPTSGSPDTQYF. J is TRBJ2-3 and V is TRBV25-1; 9 nucleotides match TRBD2. Germline assignment: CDR1 MGHDK and CDR2 SYGVNS. This CDR3 comprises 15 residues. V gave up 6 bases and J gave up 4 bases; unmatched junction bases: 8.

Only a few counts were recorded for this clone. The chain recombines TRBV6-9 with TRBJ1-4; D uncertain. The CDR3 totals 10 residues. With 10 bases removed from V and 7 bases from J, the gap between germline ends came to 7 bases. Germline V gives CDR1 MNHGY, CDR2 SVAAGI. The CDR3 region is CAILCEKLFF. DNA for the CDR3: TGTGCCATCCTCTGTGAAAAACTGTTTTTT.

The chain combines TRBV7-3 with TRBJ2-1; 11 bases agree with TRBD2. The CDR3 length is 17 residues. V gave up 5 bases and J gave up 7 bases; unmatched junction bases: 13. CDR1 SGHTA and CDR2 FQGTGA come from the germline V gene. The CDR3, as DNA: TGTGCCAGCAGCCCGAGGCCACTAGCGGGAGCTTTAAATGAGCAGTTCTTC. This translates into CASSPRPLAGALNEQFF.

This chain joins TRBV9 and TRBJ2-7, with a tentative D call TRBD1 (6 bases). V lost 4 bases and J lost 1, with 9 bases in between. Germline CDR1 and CDR2: SGDLS and YYNGEE. The CDR3 contains 13 residues. CDR3 sequence (DNA): TGTGCCAGCAGCTCGACAGGATCCTACGAGCAGTACTTC. Translation gives CASSSTGSYEQYF.

V usage is TRBV2 and J usage is TRBJ1-3; D unresolved. CDR3 length: 13 amino acids. Germline V gene data show CDR1 as SNHLY and CDR2 as FYNNEI. Trimming shortened V by 11 bases and J by 0 bases, and 11 bases separated the two germline ends. CDR3 sequence: CAFQKSSGNTIYF. The CDR3 DNA reads TGTGCCTTTCAGAAAAGCTCTGGAAACACCATATATTTT.

V and J are TRBV5-1 and TRBJ1-1, with D perhaps TRBD1 (6 bases). V was trimmed by 7 bases and J by 9 bases, leaving 19 bases between them. This CDR3 region has 13 residues. Germline V gene data show CDR1 as SGHRS and CDR2 as YFSETQ. CDR3 nucleotides: TGCGCCAGCGAGCGGGACAACTATGGTAAAGCTTTCTTT. Translating it yields CASERDNYGKAFF.

The chain has TRBV25-1 and TRBJ1-6; no definite D call. The CDR3 sequence is 14 residues long. V lost 6 bases and J 3 bases, leaving 9 bases between the germline ends. Looked up from germline, CDR1 is MGHDK and CDR2 is SYGVNS. In DNA form, the CDR3 reads TGTGCCAGCAGCGAGTCTGGCTATAATTCACCCCTCCACTTT. Translated: CASSESGYNSPLHF.

V and J are TRBV7-9 and TRBJ1-3; D not resolved. V lost 5 bases to trimming and J lost 0 bases, with 14 bases between them. The CDR3 extends over 16 amino acids. Looked up from germline, CDR1 is SEHNR and CDR2 is FQNEAQ (reference sequence). The CDR3 loop reads CASSLGLFSSGNTIYF. The CDR3 DNA is TGTGCCAGCAGCCTAGGACTTTTCAGCTCTGGAAACACCATATATTTT.

The V and J genes are TRBV11-3 and TRBJ2-2; 7 nucleotides match TRBD1. This CDR3 contains 16 residues. J was trimmed by 4 bases and V by 0 bases; bases with no gene match: 5. Germline assignment: CDR1 SGHNT and CDR2 YENEEA. The CDR3 is CASSLDQGVGTGELFF. CDR3 DNA: TGTGCCAGCAGCTTAGATCAGGGGGTCGGCACCGGGGAGCTGTTTTTT.

The chain employs TRBV14 and TRBJ1-1, with D hard to call. This CDR3 region has 13 residues. Germline lookup yields CDR1 SGHDN and CDR2 FVKESK. V was clipped by 4 bases and J by 2 bases, with 8 bases between them. CDR3 coding DNA: TGTGCCAGCAGCCTTCAGGTCAACACTGAAGCTTTCTTT. Translating gives CASSLQVNTEAFF.

V is TRBV5-1 and J is TRBJ2-7; D unclear. CDR3 length equals 15 residues. Trimming left V 2 bases short and J 5 bases short, with 17 bases between. The V gene's germline CDR1 is SGHRS and CDR2 YFSETQ. The CDR3 loop reads CASSLIPIQTDEQYF. The DNA for the CDR3 is TGCGCCAGCAGCTTAATCCCCATCCAAACTGACGAGCAGTACTTC.